This T cell receptor (beta chain) was captured in a study of T cells in Graves' hyperthyroidism and ophthalmopathy. Notes on the study in general: Ophthalmopathy, as predicted by the model, came a median roughly 6.8 months after the prediction.

Amplified regions were TCR beta CDR3 sequences from RNA transcripts. The study used the HTBI primer set for a first-round RT-PCR of the TCR CDR3. One entry per CDR3 protein, called by TCRdb with MiXCR from the multiplex PCR reads. The sample carries 150,000 or so distinct CDR3 sequences, 22% recorded once. This clonotype occurred many times. Its antigen remains unidentified. The CDR3 covers 15 residues. V lost 1 base, J lost 2 bases, and 11 bases lay in between. Germline V gene data show CDR1 as MDHEN and CDR2 as SYDVKM. This TCR came from a woman in her 50s with Graves' hyperthyroidism that later progressed to Graves' ophthalmopathy. This rearrangement joins TRBV28 to TRBJ1-1, with D tentatively TRBD1 (5 bases). The sample was blood. CDR3 residues: CASSLFSGANTEAFF. CDR3 in DNA: TGTGCCAGCAGTTTATTTTCCGGGGCTAACACTGAAGCTTTCTTT.